These 32 T cell receptor beta chains originate from one sample sequenced in a study of T-cell memory formation after mild COVID-19. TCRdb reanalysed the 5' RACE reads using MiXCR and keeps one entry per CDR3 protein. The sample yields approximately 260,000 distinct CDR3 sequences, roughly 17% seen once. Sequencing input: PBMCs or a T cell subset sorted from them (not recorded which). All receptors derive from a man between 18 and 29 years old who had mild COVID-19 (a few samples of this study predate the infection). Cell type and time point are not known.

In its sample, this clonotype was seen a few times. The chain couples TRBV9 to TRBJ2-2; 8 bases match TRBD1. This CDR3 spans 17 amino acids. V dropped 0 bases and J dropped 1; count of bases not matched to a gene: 5. Germline CDR1 reads SGDLS; CDR2 reads YYNGEE. The CDR3 region has the DNA TGTGCCAGCAGCGTAGTTCCGGGACAGGTGAACACCGGGGAGCTGTTTTTT. Its translation is CASSVVPGQVNTGELFF.

This clonotype was detected only a few times. The chain recombines TRBV5-1 with TRBJ1-1; a possible D gene is TRBD1 (5 bases). Trimming pared 6 bases from V and 1 base from J, leaving 13 bases between. Per the germline V gene, CDR1 is SGHRS and CDR2 is YFSETQ. The CDR3 is 14 residues long. The CDR3 bases are TGCGCCAGCACCTCCCAGGGTTCGAACACTGAAGCTTTCTTT. Protein sequence: CASTSQGSNTEAFF.

The gene calls are TRBV20-1 and TRBJ1-4, with 7 positions matching TRBD1. CDR1 is DFQATT, CDR2 SNEGSKA, per germline (reference sequence). The length of the CDR3 is 15 residues. J was trimmed by 2 bases and V by 5 bases; bases with no gene match: 8. The CDR3: CSAGDPGQTNEKLFF. CDR3 bases: TGCAGTGCTGGGGACCCGGGACAGACTAATGAAAAACTGTTTTTT.

The chain employs TRBV20-1 and TRBJ2-5; a possible D gene is TRBD2 (6 bases). This CDR3 spans 15 amino acids. Germline V CDR1 and CDR2: DFQATT, SNEGSKA (reference sequence). Trimming shortened V by 5 bases and J by 5 bases, and 21 bases separated the two germline ends. CDR3 in DNA: TGCAGTGCTCCCTTGGGGGGTACAGTCGACGAGACCCAGTACTTC. Translation gives CSAPLGGTVDETQYF.

This clonotype was detected a few times. The rearrangement links TRBV4-1 to TRBJ1-3; D gene unclear. CDR1 MGHRA and CDR2 YSYEKL come from the germline V gene. Trimming shortened V by 1 base and J by 1 base, and 11 bases separated the two germline ends. The CDR3 totals 16 residues. The DNA for the CDR3 is TGCGCCAGCAGCCAAGTCGGTGAGACGTCTGGAAACACCATATATTTT. Translated, it gives CASSQVGETSGNTIYF.

The V and J genes are TRBV7-2 and TRBJ2-7; the match to TRBD1 covers 8 bases. The CDR3 is 13 amino acids. With 3 bases clipped from V and 7 bases from J, the junction kept 5 bases outside the gene matches. CDR1 is SGHTA and CDR2 is FQGNSA in the germline V gene. This CDR3 reads CASSFGQGREQYF. For the CDR3, the DNA is TGTGCCAGCAGCTTCGGACAGGGAAGGGAGCAGTACTTC.

This clonotype was picked up many times. The rearrangement joins TRBV5-6 to TRBJ2-7; D is undetermined. V lost 4 bases and J lost 2, with 7 bases in between. Germline V gene lookup returns CDR1 SGHDT and CDR2 YYEEEE. CDR3 length equals 12 residues. CDR3 sequence: CASSMGTYEQYV. CDR3 coding DNA: TGTGCCAGCAGCATGGGGACCTACGAGCAGTACGTC.

The V call is TRBV12-3 or TRBV12-4, the J call TRBJ1-6, with D perhaps matching TRBD1 (6 bases). The V gene lost 3 bases and the J gene lost 7 bases, with 10 bases spanning the gap. The CDR3 sequence is 14 residues long. The CDR3 loop is CASSFQGGNSPLHF. CDR3 sequence (DNA): TGTGCCAGCAGTTTTCAAGGGGGGAATTCACCCCTCCACTTT.

The chain carries TRBV19 and TRBJ1-1, with D unresolved. Trimming took off 3 bases at V and 7 bases at J, with 15 bases between the two ends. This CDR3 is 14 amino acids long. CDR1 and CDR2 from the germline V gene are LNHDA and SQIVND (reference sequence). The CDR3 region is CASSIQYTDFEAFF. The CDR3 DNA follows: TGTGCCAGTAGTATCCAATACACCGACTTTGAAGCTTTCTTT.

This clonotype came up many times. The chain is built from TRBV12-3 or TRBV12-4 and TRBJ1-1; maybe TRBD1 (6 bases). The V and J ends lost 3 bases and 3 bases respectively, with 14 bases between them. CDR3 length: 15 amino acids. Here the CDR3 DNA reads TGTGCCAGCAGTTTCCACAGGGCTTCGGACACTGAAGCTTTCTTT. It specifies CASSFHRASDTEAFF.

This rearrangement joins TRBV12-3 or TRBV12-4 to TRBJ2-1, with 7 bases aligning to TRBD1. This CDR3 contains 14 residues. Unmatched junction bases numbered 5, after V lost 3 bases and J lost 6 bases. CDR3 DNA sequence: TGTGCCAGCAGTTTGGGCAGGGGGAGCAATGAGCAGTTCTTC. Protein sequence: CASSLGRGSNEQFF.

The sample holds many counts of this clonotype. This chain uses TRBV5-1 with TRBJ2-1, with D hard to call. The CDR3 is made up of 15 amino acids. Germline V gives CDR1 SGHRS, CDR2 YFSETQ. The V end lost 0 bases, the J end lost 1 base, and 8 bases lay between the germline ends. The CDR3 protein is CASSLVSESYNEQFF. The DNA of the CDR3 is TGCGCCAGCAGCTTGGTTTCAGAGTCCTACAATGAGCAGTTCTTC.

Only a few counts were recorded for this clonotype. The chain has TRBV10-3 and TRBJ2-3, with D perhaps TRBD1 (6 bases). From germline, CDR1 is ENHRY and CDR2 SYGVKD. The CDR3 totals 14 residues. The ends were cut back, 3 bases at V and 4 bases at J, with 11 bases in the middle. Here the CDR3 reads CAISDHRDPDTQYF. CDR3 bases: TGTGCCATCAGTGACCACAGGGACCCAGATACGCAGTATTTT.

Comment on this clonotype: A read error may account for a junction end that differs from germline. V gene TRBV10-3 combines with J gene TRBJ2-3; D may match TRBD1 or TRBD2 (5 bases each). Per germline, CDR1 ENHRY and CDR2 SYGVKD. There are 14 residues in the CDR3. The CDR3 loop is CALSGFGASDTQYF. The CDR3 DNA reads TGTGCCCTCAGTGGTTTCGGGGCCTCAGATACGCAGTATTTT.

This clonotype has just a few counts. The chain carries TRBV7-3 and TRBJ1-3, with 9 bases matching TRBD1. CDR1 SGHTA and CDR2 FQGTGA come from the germline V gene. The CDR3 sequence is 15 residues long. Unmatched junction bases numbered 2, after V lost 3 bases and J lost 2 bases. The CDR3 DNA sequence: TGTGCCAGCAGCTTTACAGGGGGCCCTGGAAACACCATATATTTT. Protein sequence: CASSFTGGPGNTIYF.

The chain joins TRBV20-1 to TRBJ1-1, with 9 positions matching TRBD1. Germline V lookup: CDR1 DFQATT, CDR2 SNEGSKA (reference sequence). CDR3 length equals 15 residues. J lost 4 bases, V lost 3 bases, and 9 bases had no gene match. CDR3 coding DNA: TGCAGTGCTAGTCGGACAGGGGATGTAAGCACTGAAGCTTTCTTT. Protein sequence: CSASRTGDVSTEAFF.

This clonotype was counted at least ten times. V gene TRBV4-2 combines with J gene TRBJ2-1, with TRBD1 matching over 8 bases. The CDR3 covers 18 residues. From germline, CDR1 is LGHNA and CDR2 YNFKEQ. V trimming: 3 bases; J trimming: 4 bases; junction bases outside the gene matches: 14. The CDR3: CASSQRLFGDRIYNEQFF. The CDR3, as DNA: TGTGCCAGCAGCCAGCGACTGTTCGGGGACAGGATTTACAATGAGCAGTTCTTC.

The genes are TRBV7-3 and TRBJ1-2; no definite D call. This CDR3 spans 15 amino acids. The V end was cut by 5 bases, the J end by 0 bases, with 13 bases between. The germline V gene has CDR1 SGHTA and CDR2 FQGTGA. The CDR3 coding sequence is TGTGCCAGCAGCACCGGACTCCTAGCTAACTATGGCTACACCTTC. Translated, it gives CASSTGLLANYGYTF.

This clonotype was detected many times. V usage is TRBV20-1 and J usage is TRBJ2-2; D not certain. The CDR3 sequence is 16 residues long. The V gene's germline CDR1 is DFQATT and CDR2 SNEGSKA (reference sequence). Trimming shortened V by 3 bases and J by 1 base, and 15 bases separated the two germline ends. The CDR3: CSARQAGMMNTGELFF. Here the CDR3 DNA reads TGCAGTGCTAGGCAGGCCGGTATGATGAACACCGGGGAGCTGTTTTTT.

This chain joins TRBV9 and TRBJ1-2; D unresolved. This CDR3 has 12 residues. Trimming took 4 bases from V and 0 from J, leaving 4 bases between them. CDR1 is SGDLS, CDR2 YYNGEE, per germline. The CDR3 reads CASSPANYGYTF. The CDR3, as DNA: TGTGCCAGCAGCCCCGCTAACTATGGCTACACCTTC.

J is TRBJ2-1 and V is TRBV2; unclear D gene. The CDR3 has 13 residues. Trimming removed 8 bases at V and 0 bases at J, with 8 bases between. Germline-derived CDR1 and CDR2 are SNHLY and FYNNEI. The CDR3 region is CASGLSSYNEQFF. CDR3 in DNA: TGTGCCAGCGGCCTGAGCTCCTACAATGAGCAGTTCTTC. The full variable domain, rest sourced from reference TRBV2 and TRBJ2-1, is EPEVTQTPSHQVTQMGQEVILRCVPISNHLYFYWYRQILGQKVEFLVSFYNNEISEKSEIFDDQFSVERPDGSNFTLKIRSTKLEDSAMYFCASGLSSYNEQFFGPGTRLTVL.

The chain is built from TRBV5-5 and TRBJ1-2; tentative D call: TRBD1 (5 bases). V was cut by 2 bases and J by 2 bases, with 7 bases left in between. The CDR3 is 13 amino acids. The germline CDR1 and CDR2 sequences are SGHKS and YYEKEE (reference sequence). The CDR3 spells CASSFPGNYGYTF. In DNA, the CDR3 is TGTGCCAGCAGCTTCCCAGGGAACTATGGCTACACCTTC.

This clonotype was seen more than once but under ten times. This chain joins TRBV7-8 and TRBJ2-1; 7 bases fit TRBD1. V trimming: 5 bases; J trimming: 14 bases; junction bases outside the gene matches: 6. CDR1 and CDR2 from the germline V gene are SGHVS and FQNEAQ. This CDR3 has 11 residues. CDR3 coding DNA: TGTGCCAGCAGCCGTGACAGGGTAAAGTTCTTC. Amino acids: CASSRDRVKFF.

This clonotype has just one count. The V call is TRBV6-2 or TRBV6-3, the J call TRBJ2-3; tentatively, D is TRBD2 (6 bases). This CDR3 comprises 15 residues. The germline V gene encodes CDR1 MNHEY and CDR2 SVGEGT. With 3 bases removed from V and 5 bases from J, the gap between germline ends came to 15 bases. This CDR3 is CASSYSGVEEDTQYF. The CDR3 nucleotides read TGTGCCAGCAGTTATTCGGGGGTCGAGGAAGATACGCAGTATTTT.

This chain connects TRBV20-1 to TRBJ1-1; possible D gene TRBD1, 5 bases. Germline V gives CDR1 DFQATT, CDR2 SNEGSKA (reference sequence). The CDR3 consists of 13 residues. The V end was cut by 5 bases, the J end by 1 base, with 11 bases between. CDR3 in amino acids: CSAGGHPNTEAFF. In DNA, the CDR3 is TGCAGTGCTGGAGGACACCCGAACACTGAAGCTTTCTTT.

This clonotype was seen a few times. The gene calls are TRBV11-3 and TRBJ2-3; D unresolved. V was shortened by 0 bases and J by 2 bases, with 9 bases between the two germline ends. The CDR3 is 15 residues long. Germline V gene data show CDR1 as SGHNT and CDR2 as YENEEA. CDR3 sequence reads: CASSLDLSSTDTQYF. The CDR3 DNA reads as TGTGCCAGCAGCTTAGATTTGTCTTCCACAGATACGCAGTATTTT.

This chain joins TRBV24-1 and TRBJ1-5; D not resolved. The CDR3 is made up of 11 amino acids. The V and J ends lost 3 bases and 9 bases respectively, with 5 bases between them. In germline, CDR1 is KGHDR, CDR2 SFDVKD. The DNA of the CDR3 is TGTGCCACCAGTGATGGAGGGCCCCAGCATTTT. This sequence encodes CATSDGGPQHF.

This clonotype was recorded many times. The V gene is TRBV27, the J gene TRBJ2-3, with 8 bases aligning to TRBD1. The length of the CDR3 is 19 residues. Trimming removed 1 base from V and 4 bases from J; junction bases left unmatched: 16. Germline V lookup: CDR1 MNHEY, CDR2 SMNVEV (reference sequence). This chain's CDR3 is CASSLWSARGQVISDTQYF. CDR3 nucleotide sequence: TGTGCCAGCAGTTTATGGTCGGCTCGGGGACAGGTTATTTCAGATACGCAGTATTTT.

This clonotype appeared a few times. V and J are TRBV6-2 or TRBV6-3 and TRBJ2-1, with D possibly TRBD1 on 6 matching bases. This CDR3 contains 13 residues. Trimming stripped 8 bases from V and 5 bases from J, with 13 bases between. Germline V gene lookup returns CDR1 MNHEY and CDR2 SVGEGT. CDR3 in DNA: TGTGCCAGCCCAGACAGGAGTAACAATGAGCAGTTCTTC. Its translation: CASPDRSNNEQFF.

This clonotype was observed a few times. This sequence joins TRBV27 and TRBJ2-1; D may correspond to TRBD1 or TRBD2 (5 bases each). This CDR3 spans 15 amino acids. Germline-derived CDR1 and CDR2 are MNHEY and SMNVEV (reference sequence). V lost 5 bases to trimming and J lost 3 bases, with 14 bases between them. Here the CDR3 reads CASSRDRNLYNEQFF. Written as DNA, the CDR3 is TGTGCCAGCAGTAGGGACCGCAACCTCTACAATGAGCAGTTCTTC.

J is TRBJ1-3 and V is TRBV28; unclear D gene. The V gene's germline CDR1 is MDHEN and CDR2 SYDVKM. Trimming shortened V by 6 bases and J by 0 bases, and 6 bases separated the two germline ends. The CDR3 is 13 residues long. The CDR3 coding sequence is TGTGCCAGCAGGACGGCCTCTGGAAACACCATATATTTT. This encodes CASRTASGNTIYF.

This clonotype was seen only a few times. The chain links TRBV23-1 to TRBJ2-7; 12 bases fit TRBD1. TRBV23-1 is sorted into the ORF group, with uncertain function. V was pared by 2 bases and J by 7 bases, with 9 bases of the junction left unmatched. The CDR3 consists of 16 residues. CDR3 amino acids: CASSQERDRGLGEQYF. The CDR3 nucleotides are TGCGCCAGCAGTCAAGAGCGGGACAGGGGGCTGGGAGAGCAGTACTTC.